This TCR beta chain was captured in a study of cytomegalovirus exposure and HLA in healthy donors. As for this clone: Antigen unknown.

A multiplex PCR was run with 60 Vbeta primers and 13 Jbeta primers. Assay used: immunoSEQ multiplex PCR; TCRdb lists only in-frame clones, some missing. The data contain more than 110,000 clones, around 79% of them singletons. This CDR3 has 15 amino acids. CDR1 is SNHLY and CDR2 is FYNNEI in the germline V gene. Trimming removed 5 bases from V and 2 bases from J, with 13 bases in between. Healthy bone marrow donors formed the donor group. Study-level findings and limits: Sequencing depth across donors, presence/absence analyses assumed, was roughly uniform. Some V segments (TRBV6-2 and TRBV6-3 among them) were excluded as indistinguishable. The study put under 200 TCR beta chains on its list as cytomegalovirus-associated.

Sequencing input: PBMCs. The chain couples TRBV2 to TRBJ1-3; no definite D call. This sequence was found in a man in his late teens or twenties in good health and CMV-seronegative. CDR3 sequence: CASSRDIQAGNTIYF. CDR3 in DNA: TGTGCCAGCAGTCGAGACATTCAAGCTGGAAACACCATATATTTT.